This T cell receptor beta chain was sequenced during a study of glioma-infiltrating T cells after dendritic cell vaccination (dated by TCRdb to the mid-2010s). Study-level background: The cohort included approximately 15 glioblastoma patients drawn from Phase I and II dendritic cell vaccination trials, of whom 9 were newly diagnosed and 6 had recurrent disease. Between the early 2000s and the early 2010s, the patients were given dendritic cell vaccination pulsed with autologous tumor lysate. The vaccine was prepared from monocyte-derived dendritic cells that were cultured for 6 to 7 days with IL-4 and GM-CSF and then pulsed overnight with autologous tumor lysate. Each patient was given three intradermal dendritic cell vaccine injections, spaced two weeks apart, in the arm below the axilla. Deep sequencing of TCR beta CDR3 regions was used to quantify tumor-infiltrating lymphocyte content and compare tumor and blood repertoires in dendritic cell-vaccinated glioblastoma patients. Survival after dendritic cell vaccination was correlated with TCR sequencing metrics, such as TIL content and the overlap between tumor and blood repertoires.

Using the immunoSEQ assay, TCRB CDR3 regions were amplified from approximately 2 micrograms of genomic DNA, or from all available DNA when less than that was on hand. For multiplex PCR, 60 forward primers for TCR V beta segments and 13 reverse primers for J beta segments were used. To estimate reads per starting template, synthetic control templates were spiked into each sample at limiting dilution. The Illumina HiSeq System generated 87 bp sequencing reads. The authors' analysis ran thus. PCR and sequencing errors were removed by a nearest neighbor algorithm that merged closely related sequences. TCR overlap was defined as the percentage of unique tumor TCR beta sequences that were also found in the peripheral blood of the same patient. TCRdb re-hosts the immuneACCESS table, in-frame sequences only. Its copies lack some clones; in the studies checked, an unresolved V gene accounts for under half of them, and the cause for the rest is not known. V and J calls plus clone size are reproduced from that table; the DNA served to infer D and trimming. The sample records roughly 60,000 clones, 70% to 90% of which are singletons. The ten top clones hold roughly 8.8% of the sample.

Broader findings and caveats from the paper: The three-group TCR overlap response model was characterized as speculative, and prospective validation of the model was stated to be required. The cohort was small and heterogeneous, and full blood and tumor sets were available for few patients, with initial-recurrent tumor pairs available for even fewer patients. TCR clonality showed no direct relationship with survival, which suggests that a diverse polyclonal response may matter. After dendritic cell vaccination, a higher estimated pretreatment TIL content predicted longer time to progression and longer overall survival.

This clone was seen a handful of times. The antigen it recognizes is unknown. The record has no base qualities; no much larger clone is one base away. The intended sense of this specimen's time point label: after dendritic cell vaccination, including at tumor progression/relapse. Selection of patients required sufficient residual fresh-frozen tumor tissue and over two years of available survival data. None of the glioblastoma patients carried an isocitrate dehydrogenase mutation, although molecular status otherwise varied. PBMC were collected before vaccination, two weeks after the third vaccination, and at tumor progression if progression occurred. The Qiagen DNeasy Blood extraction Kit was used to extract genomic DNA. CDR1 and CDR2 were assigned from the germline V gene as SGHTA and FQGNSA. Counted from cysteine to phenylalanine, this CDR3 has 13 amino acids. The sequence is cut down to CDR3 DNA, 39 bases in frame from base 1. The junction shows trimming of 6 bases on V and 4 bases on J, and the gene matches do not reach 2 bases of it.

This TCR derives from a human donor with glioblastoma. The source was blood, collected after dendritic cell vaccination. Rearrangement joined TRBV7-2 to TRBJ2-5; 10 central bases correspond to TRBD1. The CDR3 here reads CASSRTGGETQYF. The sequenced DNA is TGTGCCAGCAGTCGGACAGGGGGAGAGACCCAGTACTTC.